These T cell receptor beta chains were read from a single sample in a study of shared clonotypes between healthy human individuals. Repertoires were generated with immunoSEQ multiplex PCR, while TCRdb's copy carries only in-frame clones and drops some. Among some 2.1 million clones listed, 90% to 95% were seen once. Specimen: naive CD8+ T cells from PBMCs. The receptors shown here come from a man between 18 and 29 years old in good health. Some clones in this sample may be carry-over from other donors' samples. The CDR3 runs from the conserved cysteine through the conserved F or W. The D gene is left open where the match is weak. Clone size, where shown, is once, few, many, or a class for clones that have expanded.

clone size	J gene	D gene	V gene	CDR3 protein	CDR3 DNA
few	TRBJ1-2	-	TRBV7-9	CASSSLVGYTF	TGTGCCAGCAGCTCCCTAGTCGGCTACACCTTC
-	TRBJ2-3	-	TRBV7-6	CASSLGSTDTQYF	TGTGCCAGCAGCTTAGGCAGCACAGATACGCAGTATTTT
-	TRBJ2-5	TRBD2	TRBV6-5	CASSQLAEMGTQYF	TGTGCCAGCAGCCAACTAGCGGAGATGGGGACCCAGTACTTC
-	TRBJ2-4	TRBD2	TRBV7-2	CASSPPSPTSGKGDIQYF	TGTGCCAGCAGCCCGCCCTCCCCGACTAGCGGGAAGGGGGACATTCAGTACTTC
-	TRBJ2-1	-	TRBV7-9	CASSLPPYNEQFF	TGTGCCAGCAGCTTACCCCCCTACAATGAGCAGTTCTTC
-	TRBJ1-2	-	TRBV13	CASSLVQGNYGYTF	TGTGCCAGCAGCTTAGTCCAGGGCAACTATGGCTACACCTTC
-	TRBJ2-3	-	TRBV7-9	CASSLEDEATDTQYF	TGTGCCAGCAGCTTAGAGGATGAGGCCACAGATACGCAGTATTTT
-	TRBJ1-3	-	TRBV15	CATSPISHPGNTIYF	TGTGCCACCAGCCCTATATCGCATCCAGGAAACACCATATATTTT
-	TRBJ2-7	-	TRBV15	CATSREDIYEQYF	TGTGCCACCAGCAGGGAAGACATCTACGAGCAGTACTTC
-	TRBJ2-1	TRBD1	TRBV5-8	CASSQDRPYSYNEQFF	TGTGCCAGCAGCCAGGACAGGCCCTACTCCTACAATGAGCAGTTCTTC
-	TRBJ1-2	TRBD1	TRBV30	CAWRQGFGYTF	TGTGCCTGGAGACAGGGGTTTGGCTACACCTTC
-	TRBJ2-3	-	TRBV6-5	CASSYGSPSTDTQYF	TGTGCCAGCAGTTATGGTAGTCCTAGCACAGATACGCAGTATTTT
-	TRBJ2-1	-	TRBV9	CASSVPTGSKVPGASYNEQFF	TGTGCCAGCAGCGTACCAACCGGGTCCAAGGTCCCTGGGGCCTCCTACAATGAGCAGTTCTTC
-	TRBJ1-5	-	TRBV19	CASSGGVGRPQHF	TGTGCCAGTAGTGGGGGCGTTGGGAGGCCCCAGCATTTT
once	TRBJ2-3	-	TRBV7-6	CASSSRQGTDTQYF	TGTGCCAGCAGCTCCCGACAGGGCACAGATACGCAGTATTTT
-	TRBJ2-3	TRBD2	TRBV9	CASSPGGRNTDTQYF	TGTGCCAGCAGCCCGGGAGGGAGGAACACAGATACGCAGTATTTT
-	TRBJ2-1	-	TRBV14	CASSLRLEPDEQFF	TGTGCCAGCAGCCTCCGACTAGAGCCGGATGAGCAGTTCTTC
-	TRBJ2-1	TRBD2	TRBV29-1	CSVRARVPGGEQFF	TGCAGCGTTCGAGCCCGGGTCCCCGGGGGGGAGCAGTTCTTC
-	TRBJ2-3	-	TRBV9	CASSVDRADTQYF	TGTGCCAGCAGCGTAGACAGGGCGGATACGCAGTATTTT
few	TRBJ1-1	-	TRBV11-2	CASRMFTGSLWTEAFF	TGTGCCAGCAGAATGTTCACAGGGTCCCTGTGGACTGAAGCTTTCTTT
-	TRBJ1-1	-	TRBV27	CASSLYGGDTEAFF	TGTGCCAGCAGTTTATACGGGGGAGACACTGAAGCTTTCTTT
-	TRBJ1-2	TRBD1	TRBV5-5	CASSLMTGGGYGYTF	TGTGCCAGCAGCTTGATGACAGGGGGCGGCTATGGCTACACCTTC
-	TRBJ2-5	-	TRBV29-1	CSVEVVIVDRGAGETQYF	TGCAGCGTTGAAGTAGTGATTGTTGATCGGGGGGCGGGAGAGACCCAGTACTTC
-	TRBJ1-5	-	TRBV6-5	CASSYSNRSKNQPQHF	TGTGCCAGCAGTTACTCGAACAGATCGAAAAATCAGCCCCAGCATTTT
-	TRBJ2-7	-	TRBV27	CASSPSMGARGYEQYF	TGTGCCAGCAGTCCGAGTATGGGGGCGCGGGGGTACGAGCAGTACTTC
once	TRBJ2-7	-	TRBV10-2	CASSDSGDEQYF	TGCGCCAGCAGTGACTCGGGGGACGAGCAGTACTTC
-	TRBJ1-5	-	TRBV27	CASSFGVRWWPQHF	TGTGCCAGCAGTTTCGGGGTAAGGTGGTGGCCCCAGCATTTT
-	TRBJ1-1	-	TRBV27	CATNSNTEAFF	TGCGCCACCAACTCCAACACTGAAGCTTTCTTT
-	TRBJ1-2	-	TRBV6-4	CASRAHPGNTYYGYTF	TGTGCCAGCAGAGCACATCCAGGGAATACTTACTATGGCTACACCTTC
once	TRBJ2-7	TRBD1	TRBV4-3	CASSQNTRTGLYEQYF	TGCGCCAGCAGCCAAAACACCAGGACAGGACTCTACGAGCAGTACTTC
once	TRBJ2-7	TRBD1	TRBV19	CASSIGTGADEQYF	TGTGCCAGTAGTATCGGGACAGGGGCGGACGAGCAGTACTTC
once	TRBJ2-1	-	TRBV11-2	CASSSRVPLGNEQFF	TGTGCCAGCAGCTCCAGGGTTCCCTTAGGAAATGAGCAGTTCTTC